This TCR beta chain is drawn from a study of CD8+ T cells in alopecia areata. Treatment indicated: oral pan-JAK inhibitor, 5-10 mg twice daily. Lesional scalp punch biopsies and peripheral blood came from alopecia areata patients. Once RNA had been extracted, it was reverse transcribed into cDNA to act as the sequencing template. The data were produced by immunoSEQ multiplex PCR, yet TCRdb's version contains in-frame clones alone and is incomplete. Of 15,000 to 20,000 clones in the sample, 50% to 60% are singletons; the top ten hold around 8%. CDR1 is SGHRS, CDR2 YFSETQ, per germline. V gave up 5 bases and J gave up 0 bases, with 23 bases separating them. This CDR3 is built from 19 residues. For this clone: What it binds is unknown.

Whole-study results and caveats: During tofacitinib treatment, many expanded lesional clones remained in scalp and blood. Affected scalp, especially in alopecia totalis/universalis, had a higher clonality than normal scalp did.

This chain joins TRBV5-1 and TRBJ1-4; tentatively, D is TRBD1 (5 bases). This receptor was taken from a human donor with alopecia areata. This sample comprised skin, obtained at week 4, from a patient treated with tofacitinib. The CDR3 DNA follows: TGCGCCAGCAGACGAGGGACTTCCACAGACATGGCAACTAATGAAAAACTGTTTTTT. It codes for CASRRGTSTDMATNEKLFF.